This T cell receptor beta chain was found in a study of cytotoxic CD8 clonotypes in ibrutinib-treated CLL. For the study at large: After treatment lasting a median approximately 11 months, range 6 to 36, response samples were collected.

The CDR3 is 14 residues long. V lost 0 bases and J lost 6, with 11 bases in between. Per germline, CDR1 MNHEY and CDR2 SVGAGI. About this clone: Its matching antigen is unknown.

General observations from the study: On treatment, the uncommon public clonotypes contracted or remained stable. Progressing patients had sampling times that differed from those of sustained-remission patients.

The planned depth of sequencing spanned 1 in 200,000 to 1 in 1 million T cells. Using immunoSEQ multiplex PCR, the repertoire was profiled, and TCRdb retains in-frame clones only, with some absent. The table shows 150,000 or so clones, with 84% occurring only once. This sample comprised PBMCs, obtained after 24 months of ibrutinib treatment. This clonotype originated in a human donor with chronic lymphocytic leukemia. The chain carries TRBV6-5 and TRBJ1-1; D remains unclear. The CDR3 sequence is CASSYSGGSPEAFF. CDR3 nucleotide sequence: TGTGCCAGCAGTTACTCAGGTGGGTCCCCTGAAGCTTTCTTT.